This T cell receptor (beta chain) derives from a study of blood T cell repertoires in COVID-19. CDR1 and CDR2 (germline): SGHKS, YYEKEE (reference sequence). V was clipped by 4 bases and J by 0 bases, with 7 bases between them. The CDR3 length is 13 residues. Libraries were prepared by immunoSEQ multiplex PCR; TCRdb keeps only in-frame clonotypes and omits some of them. The sample contains about 210,000 clones, around nine tenths of which appear only once. This TCR was sampled from a man aged 35-49 years with acute or convalescent COVID-19. The chain couples TRBV5-5 to TRBJ2-5; possibly TRBD1 for D (6 bases). Sequencing was carried out using peripheral blood. The chain's CDR3 is CASSGDNQETQYF. DNA for the CDR3: TGTGCCAGCAGCGGGGACAACCAAGAGACCCAGTACTTC.